What follows describes a single T cell receptor beta chain. What it binds is not known. Unique molecular identifiers were built into the TCRbeta library. TCRdb itself ran the PCR reads through MiXCR, one entry per CDR3 protein. The sample carries hundreds of thousands of distinct CDR3 sequences, less than 15% recorded once. The sample belongs to a study of T-cell reconstitution after alpha-beta-depleted transplantation in children. Study findings and constraints: Surviving thymic progenitors and recipient T cells were the source of high TCRbeta diversity at day 60 in some patients. Two months or so post-transplant, alpha-beta T cells reportedly derived from several hundred expanded graft clones. It was newly produced T cells that mostly accounted for T-cell counts and diversity one year after transplant.

This CDR3 has 15 amino acids. Deletions cut 1 base from V and 1 base from J, with 11 bases between. The germline V gene encodes CDR1 SEHNR and CDR2 FQNEAQ (reference sequence). This rearrangement joins TRBV7-9 to TRBJ2-7; D possibly corresponds to TRBD2 (6 bases). Sequencing used PBMCs, obtained before TCRalphabeta/CD19-depleted stem cell transplant. The TCR was taken from a girl aged 2-10 years with congenital amegakaryocytic thrombocytopenia, due to receive a stem cell transplant. This chain's CDR3 is CASSLDGTSSYEQYF. The CDR3 bases are TGTGCCAGCAGCTTAGACGGGACTTCATCCTACGAGCAGTACTTC.